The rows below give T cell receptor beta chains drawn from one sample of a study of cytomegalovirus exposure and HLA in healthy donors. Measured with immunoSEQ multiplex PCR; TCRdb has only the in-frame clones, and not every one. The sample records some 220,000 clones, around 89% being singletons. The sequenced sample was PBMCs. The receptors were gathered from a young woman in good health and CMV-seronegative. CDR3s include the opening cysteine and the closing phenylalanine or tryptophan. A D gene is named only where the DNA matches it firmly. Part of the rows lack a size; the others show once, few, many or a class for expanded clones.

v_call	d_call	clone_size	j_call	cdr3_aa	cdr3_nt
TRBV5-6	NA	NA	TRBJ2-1	CASCQGSNEQFF	TGTGCCAGTTGCCAGGGGAGTAATGAGCAGTTCTTC
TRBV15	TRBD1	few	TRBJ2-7	CATSRGQGSYEQYF	TGTGCCACCAGCAGAGGACAGGGGTCTTACGAGCAGTACTTC
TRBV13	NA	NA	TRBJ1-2	CASSLERGGNGYTF	TGTGCCAGCAGCTTAGAACGGGGGGGGAATGGCTACACCTTC
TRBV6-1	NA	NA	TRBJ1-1	CASRTGTTEAFF	TGTGCCAGCAGAACAGGTACCACTGAAGCTTTCTTT
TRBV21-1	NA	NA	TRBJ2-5	CASSSEPNQETQYF	TGTGCCAGCAGCTCGGAGCCGAACCAAGAGACCCAGTACTTC
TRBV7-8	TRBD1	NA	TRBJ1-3	CASSFDRGYNTIYF	TGTGCCAGCAGCTTCGACAGGGGCTACAACACCATATATTTT
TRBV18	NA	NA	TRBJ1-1	CASSPAGTEAFF	TGTGCCAGCTCACCGGCGGGCACTGAAGCTTTCTTT
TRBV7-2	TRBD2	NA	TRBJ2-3	CASSLGLAGVYTQYF	TGTGCCAGCAGCCTCGGACTAGCGGGAGTATATACGCAGTATTTT
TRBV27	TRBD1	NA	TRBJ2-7	CASSLSNRGTHEQYF	TGTGCCAGCAGTTTATCGAACAGGGGGACCCACGAGCAGTACTTC
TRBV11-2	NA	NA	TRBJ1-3	CASSLALESGNTIYF	TGTGCCAGCAGCTTAGCTTTAGAGTCTGGAAACACCATATATTTT
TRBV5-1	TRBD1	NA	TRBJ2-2	CASSKWAPRDRSSGELFF	TGCGCCAGCAGCAAATGGGCCCCCCGGGACAGGTCATCTGGGGAGCTGTTTTTT
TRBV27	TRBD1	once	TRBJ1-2	CASSLLQDRADYGYTF	TGTGCCAGCAGTTTACTTCAGGACAGGGCTGACTATGGCTACACCTTC
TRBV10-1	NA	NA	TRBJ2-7	CASSEGLATYEQYF	TGCGCCAGCAGTGAGGGACTGGCTACCTACGAGCAGTACTTC
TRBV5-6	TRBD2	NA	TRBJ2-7	CASSLAGGNSYEQYF	TGTGCCAGCAGCTTGGCGGGAGGAAACTCCTACGAGCAGTACTTC
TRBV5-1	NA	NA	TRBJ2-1	CASSPRSYNEQFF	TGCGCCAGCAGCCCGCGCTCCTACAATGAGCAGTTCTTC
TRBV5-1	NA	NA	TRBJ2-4	CASSLSAGKNIQYF	TGCGCCAGCAGCTTATCTGCAGGGAAAAACATTCAGTACTTC
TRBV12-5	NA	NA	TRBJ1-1	CASGLGPHTEAFF	TGTGCTAGTGGTTTGGGGCCCCACACTGAAGCTTTCTTT
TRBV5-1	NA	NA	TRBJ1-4	CASSLRSARGNEKLFF	TGCGCCAGCAGCTTGAGATCGGCGCGGGGTAATGAAAAACTGTTTTTT
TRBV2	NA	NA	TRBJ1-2	CASTQALTTYGYTF	TGTGCCAGCACACAAGCACTCACGACTTATGGCTACACCTTC
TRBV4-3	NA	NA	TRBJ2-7	CASSRGYSYEQYF	TGCGCCAGCAGCCGAGGATATTCCTACGAGCAGTACTTC
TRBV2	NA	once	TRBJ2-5	CASSPSLTGTLRTQYF	TGTGCCAGCAGCCCTTCCCTGACAGGGACTTTACGGACCCAGTACTTC
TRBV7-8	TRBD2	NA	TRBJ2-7	CASSLGGLAGSYEQYF	TGTGCCAGCAGCTTAGGCGGGCTAGCGGGGTCCTACGAGCAGTACTTC
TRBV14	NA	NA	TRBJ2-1	CASSPAYNEQFF	TGTGCCAGCAGCCCCGCCTACAATGAGCAGTTCTTC
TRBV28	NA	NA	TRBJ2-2	CASSGWFLHTGELFF	TGTGCCAGCAGTGGTTGGTTTCTACACACCGGGGAGCTGTTTTTT
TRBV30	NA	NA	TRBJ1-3	CAWTRTGIGNTIYF	TGTGCCTGGACTCGTACGGGGATTGGAAACACCATATATTTT
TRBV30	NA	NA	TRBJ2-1	CAWSDLEGYNEQFF	TGTGCCTGGAGTGACCTAGAGGGCTACAATGAGCAGTTCTTC